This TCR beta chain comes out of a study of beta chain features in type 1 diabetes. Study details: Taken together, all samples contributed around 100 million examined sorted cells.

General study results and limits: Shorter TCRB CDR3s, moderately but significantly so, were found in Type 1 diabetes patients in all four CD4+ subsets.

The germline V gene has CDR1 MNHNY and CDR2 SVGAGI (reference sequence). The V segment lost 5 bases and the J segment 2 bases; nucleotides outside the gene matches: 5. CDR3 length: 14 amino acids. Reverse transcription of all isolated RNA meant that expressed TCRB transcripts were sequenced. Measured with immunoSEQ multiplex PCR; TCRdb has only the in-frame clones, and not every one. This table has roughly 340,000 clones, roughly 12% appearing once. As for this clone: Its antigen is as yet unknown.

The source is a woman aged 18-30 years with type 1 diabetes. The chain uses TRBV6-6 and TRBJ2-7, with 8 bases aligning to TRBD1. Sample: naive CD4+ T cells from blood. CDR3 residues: CASSPPGQAYEQYF. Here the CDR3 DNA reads TGTGCCAGCAGTCCTCCGGGACAGGCCTACGAGCAGTACTTC.